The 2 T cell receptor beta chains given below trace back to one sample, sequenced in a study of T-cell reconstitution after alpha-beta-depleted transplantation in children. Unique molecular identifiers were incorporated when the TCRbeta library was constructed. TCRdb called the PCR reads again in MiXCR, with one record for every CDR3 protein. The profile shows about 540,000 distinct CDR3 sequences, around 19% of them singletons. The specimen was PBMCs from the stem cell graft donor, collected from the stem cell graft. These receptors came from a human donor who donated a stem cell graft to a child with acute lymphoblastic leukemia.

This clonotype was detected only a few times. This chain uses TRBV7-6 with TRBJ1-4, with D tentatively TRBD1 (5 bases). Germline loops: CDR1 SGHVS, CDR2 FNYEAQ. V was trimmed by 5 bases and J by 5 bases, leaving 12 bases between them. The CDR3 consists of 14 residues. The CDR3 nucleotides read TGTGCCAGCAGCCTCGAGGGGTGGAATGAAAAACTGTTTTTT. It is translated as CASSLEGWNEKLFF.

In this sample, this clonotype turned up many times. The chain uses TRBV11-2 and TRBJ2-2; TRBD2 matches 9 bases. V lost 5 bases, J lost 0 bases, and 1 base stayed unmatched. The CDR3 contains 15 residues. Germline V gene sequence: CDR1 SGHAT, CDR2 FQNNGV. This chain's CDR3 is CASSRLAANTGELFF. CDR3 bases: TGTGCCAGCAGCCGACTAGCGGCGAACACCGGGGAGCTGTTTTTT.